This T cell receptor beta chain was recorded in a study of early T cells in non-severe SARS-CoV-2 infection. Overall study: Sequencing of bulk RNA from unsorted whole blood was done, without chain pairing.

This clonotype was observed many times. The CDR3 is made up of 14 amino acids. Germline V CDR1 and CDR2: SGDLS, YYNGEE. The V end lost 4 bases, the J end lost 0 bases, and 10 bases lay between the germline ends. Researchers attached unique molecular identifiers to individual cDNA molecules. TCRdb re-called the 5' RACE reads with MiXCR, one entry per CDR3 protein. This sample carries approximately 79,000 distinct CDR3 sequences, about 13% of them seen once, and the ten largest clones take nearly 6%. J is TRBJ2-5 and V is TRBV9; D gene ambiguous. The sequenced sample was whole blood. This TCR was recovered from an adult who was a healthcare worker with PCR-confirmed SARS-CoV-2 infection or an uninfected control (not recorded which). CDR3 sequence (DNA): TGTGCCAGCAGCTCTCGACCCGACCAAGAGACCCAGTACTTC. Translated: CASSSRPDQETQYF.